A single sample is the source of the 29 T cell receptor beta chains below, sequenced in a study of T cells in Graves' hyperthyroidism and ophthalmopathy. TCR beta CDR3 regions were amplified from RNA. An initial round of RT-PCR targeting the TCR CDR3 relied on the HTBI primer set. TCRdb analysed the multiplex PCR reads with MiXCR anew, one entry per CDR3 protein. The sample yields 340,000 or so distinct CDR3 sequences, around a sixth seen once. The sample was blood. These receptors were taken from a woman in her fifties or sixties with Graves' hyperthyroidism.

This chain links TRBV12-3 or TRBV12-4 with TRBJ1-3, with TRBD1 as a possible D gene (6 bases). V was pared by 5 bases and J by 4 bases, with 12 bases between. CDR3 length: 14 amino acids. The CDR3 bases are TGTGCCAGCAGTACTTGGGACAAGGGAAACACCATATATTTT. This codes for CASSTWDKGNTIYF.

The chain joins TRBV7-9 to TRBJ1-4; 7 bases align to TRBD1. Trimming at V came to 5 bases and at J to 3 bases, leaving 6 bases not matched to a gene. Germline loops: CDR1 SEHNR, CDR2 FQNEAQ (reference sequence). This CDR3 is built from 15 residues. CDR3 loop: CASSPPGTANEKLFF. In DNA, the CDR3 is TGTGCCAGCAGCCCACCCGGGACAGCTAATGAAAAACTGTTTTTT.

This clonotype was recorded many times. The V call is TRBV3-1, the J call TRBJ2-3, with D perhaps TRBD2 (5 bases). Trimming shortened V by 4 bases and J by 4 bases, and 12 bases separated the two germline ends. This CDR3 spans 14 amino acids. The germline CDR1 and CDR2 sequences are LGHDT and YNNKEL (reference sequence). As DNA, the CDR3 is TGTGCCAGCAGCCCCCCGGGATTATCAGATACGCAGTATTTT. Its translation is CASSPPGLSDTQYF.

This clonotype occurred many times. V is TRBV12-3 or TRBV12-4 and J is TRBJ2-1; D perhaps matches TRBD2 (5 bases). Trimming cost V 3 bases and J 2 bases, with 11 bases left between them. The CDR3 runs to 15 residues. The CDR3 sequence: CASSLGGSAYNEQFF. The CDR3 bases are TGTGCCAGCAGTTTGGGCGGGTCAGCCTACAATGAGCAGTTCTTC.

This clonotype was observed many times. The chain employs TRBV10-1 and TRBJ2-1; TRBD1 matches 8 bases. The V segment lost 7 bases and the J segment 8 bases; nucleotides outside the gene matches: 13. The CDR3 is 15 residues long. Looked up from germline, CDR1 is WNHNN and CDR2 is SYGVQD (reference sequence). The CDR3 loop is CASMTDREHHDEQFF. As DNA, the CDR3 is TGCGCCAGCATGACGGACAGGGAACATCATGATGAGCAGTTCTTC.

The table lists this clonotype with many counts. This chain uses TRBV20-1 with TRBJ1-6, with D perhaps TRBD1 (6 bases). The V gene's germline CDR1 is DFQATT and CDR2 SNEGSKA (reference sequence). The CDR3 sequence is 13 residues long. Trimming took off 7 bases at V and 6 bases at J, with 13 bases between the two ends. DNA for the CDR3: TGCAGTGTTCAGGGGACCACTAATTCACCCCTCCACTTT. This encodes CSVQGTTNSPLHF.

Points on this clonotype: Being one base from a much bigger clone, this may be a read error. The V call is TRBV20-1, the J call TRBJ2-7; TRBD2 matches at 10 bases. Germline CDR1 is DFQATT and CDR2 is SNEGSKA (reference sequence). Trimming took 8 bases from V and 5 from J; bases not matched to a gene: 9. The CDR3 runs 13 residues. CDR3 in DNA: TGCAGTACCGGGACTAGCGATTCCCACGAGCAGTACTTC. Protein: CSTGTSDSHEQYF.

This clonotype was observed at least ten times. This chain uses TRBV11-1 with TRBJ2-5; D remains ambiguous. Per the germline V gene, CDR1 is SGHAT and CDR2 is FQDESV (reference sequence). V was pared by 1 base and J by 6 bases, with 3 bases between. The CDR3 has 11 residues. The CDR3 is CASSLVKTQYF. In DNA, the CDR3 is TGTGCCAGCAGCTTAGTCAAGACCCAGTACTTC.

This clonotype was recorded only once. The CDR3 nucleotides are TGTGCCAGCAGCTTAGAAGCGGGATTGAGCTCCTACGAGCAGTACTTC. Translating it yields CASSLEAGLSSYEQYF. V is TRBV7-8 and J is TRBJ2-7, with 7 positions matching TRBD2. CDR1 is SGHVS and CDR2 is FQNEAQ in the germline V gene. The CDR3 runs to 16 residues. Unmatched junction bases numbered 6, after V lost 1 base and J lost 0 bases. Filled out from reference TRBV7-8 and TRBJ2-7, the complete variable domain reads GAGVSQSPRYKVAKRGQDVALRCDPISGHVSLFWYQQALGQGPEFLTYFQNEAQLDKSGLPSDRFFAERPEGSVSTLKIQRTQQEDSAVYLCASSLEAGLSSYEQYFGPGTRLTVT.

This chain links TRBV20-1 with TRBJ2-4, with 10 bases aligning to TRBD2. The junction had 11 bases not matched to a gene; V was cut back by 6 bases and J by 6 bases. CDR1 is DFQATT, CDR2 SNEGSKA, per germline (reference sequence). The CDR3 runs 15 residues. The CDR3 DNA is TGCAGTGCCAAGAGGGCTAGCGGGGGTGGAAACATTCAGTACTTC. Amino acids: CSAKRASGGGNIQYF.

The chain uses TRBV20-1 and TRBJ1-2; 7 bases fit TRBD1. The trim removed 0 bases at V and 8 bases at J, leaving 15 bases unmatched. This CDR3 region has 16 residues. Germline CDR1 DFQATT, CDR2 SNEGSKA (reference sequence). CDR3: CSARDQGELIRGGYTF. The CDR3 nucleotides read TGCAGTGCTAGAGATCAGGGGGAATTAATTAGAGGAGGCTACACCTTC.

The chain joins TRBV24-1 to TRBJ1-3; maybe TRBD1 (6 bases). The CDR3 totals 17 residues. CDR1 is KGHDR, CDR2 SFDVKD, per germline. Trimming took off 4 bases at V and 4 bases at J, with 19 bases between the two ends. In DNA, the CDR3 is TGTGCCACCAGTGAACTCTCCCCTTCAGGGGCCGGAAACACCATATATTTT. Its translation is CATSELSPSGAGNTIYF.

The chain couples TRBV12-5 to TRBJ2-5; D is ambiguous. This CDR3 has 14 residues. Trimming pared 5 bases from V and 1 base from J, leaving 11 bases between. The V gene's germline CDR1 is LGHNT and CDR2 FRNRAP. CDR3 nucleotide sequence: TGTGCTAGTGGTGGAACAGACCCCCAAGAGACCCAGTACTTC. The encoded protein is CASGGTDPQETQYF.

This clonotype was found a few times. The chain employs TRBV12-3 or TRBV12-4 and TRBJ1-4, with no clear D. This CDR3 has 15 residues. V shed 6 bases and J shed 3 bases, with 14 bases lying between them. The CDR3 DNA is TGTGCCAGCAGCGATACCGTCGGGGCTAATGAAAAACTGTTTTTT. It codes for CASSDTVGANEKLFF.

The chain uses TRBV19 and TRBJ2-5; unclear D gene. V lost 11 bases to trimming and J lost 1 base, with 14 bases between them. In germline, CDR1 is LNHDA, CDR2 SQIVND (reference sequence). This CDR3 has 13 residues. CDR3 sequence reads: CAPNPYPQETQYF. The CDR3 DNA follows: TGTGCCCCAAACCCGTACCCCCAAGAGACCCAGTACTTC. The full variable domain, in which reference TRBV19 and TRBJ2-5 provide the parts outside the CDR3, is DGGITQSPKYLFRKEGQNVTLSCEQNLNHDAMYWYRQDPGQGLRLIYYSQIVNDFQKGDIAEGYSVSREKKESFPLTVTSAQKNPTAFYLCAPNPYPQETQYFGPGTRLLVL.

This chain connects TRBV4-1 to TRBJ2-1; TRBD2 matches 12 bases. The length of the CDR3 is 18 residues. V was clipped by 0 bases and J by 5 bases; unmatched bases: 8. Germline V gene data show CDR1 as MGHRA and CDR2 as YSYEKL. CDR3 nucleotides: TGCGCCAGCAGCCAAGATGTCCTAGCGGGAGGGTCCGACAATGAGCAGTTCTTC. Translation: CASSQDVLAGGSDNEQFF.

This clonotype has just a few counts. CDR3 coding DNA: TGTGCCAGCAGCGTAGAGTGGGGGGGCACAGATACGCAGTATTTT. It is translated as CASSVEWGGTDTQYF. The rearrangement links TRBV9 to TRBJ2-3, with a tentative D call TRBD2 (6 bases). CDR3 length equals 15 residues. V dropped 0 bases and J dropped 1 base, with 9 bases sitting between them. Germline V CDR1 and CDR2: SGDLS, YYNGEE. The full variable domain, in which reference TRBV9 and TRBJ2-3 provide the parts outside the CDR3, is DSGVTQTPKHLITATGQRVTLRCSPRSGDLSVYWYQQSLDQGLQFLIQYYNGEERAKGNILERFSAQQFPDLHSELNLSSLELGDSALYFCASSVEWGGTDTQYFGPGTRLTVL.

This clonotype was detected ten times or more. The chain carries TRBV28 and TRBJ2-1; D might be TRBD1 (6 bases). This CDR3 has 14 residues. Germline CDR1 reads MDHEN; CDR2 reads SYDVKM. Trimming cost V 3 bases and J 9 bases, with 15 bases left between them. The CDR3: CASSLPPGVVEQFF. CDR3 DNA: TGTGCCAGCAGTTTGCCCCCAGGGGTCGTTGAGCAGTTCTTC. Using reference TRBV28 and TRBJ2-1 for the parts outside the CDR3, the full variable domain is DVKVTQSSRYLVKRTGEKVFLECVQDMDHENMFWYRQDPGLGLRLIYFSYDVKMKEKGDIPEGYSVSREKKERFSLILESASTNQTSMYLCASSLPPGVVEQFFGPGTRLTVL.

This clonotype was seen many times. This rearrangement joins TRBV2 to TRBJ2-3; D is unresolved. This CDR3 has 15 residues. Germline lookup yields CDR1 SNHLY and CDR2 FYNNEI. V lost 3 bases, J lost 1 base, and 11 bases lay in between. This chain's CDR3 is CASSDSGPGTDTQYF. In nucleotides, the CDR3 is TGTGCCAGCAGTGACTCGGGTCCGGGCACAGATACGCAGTATTTT.

The chain's CDR3 is CASSLRDTAFF. As DNA, the CDR3 is TGTGCCAGCAGTTTAAGGGACACAGCTTTCTTT. The chain uses TRBV12-3 or TRBV12-4 and TRBJ1-1, with a weak D call TRBD1 (6 bases). This CDR3 contains 11 residues. The germline V and J ends were trimmed by 2 bases and 10 bases, with 8 bases remaining between them.

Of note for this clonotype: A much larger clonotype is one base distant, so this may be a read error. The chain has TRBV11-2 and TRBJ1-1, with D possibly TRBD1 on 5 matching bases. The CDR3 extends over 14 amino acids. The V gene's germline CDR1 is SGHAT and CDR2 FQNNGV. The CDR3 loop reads CASSREGMNTEASF. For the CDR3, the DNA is TGTGCCAGCAGCCGGGAGGGGATGAACACTGAAGCTTCCTTT.

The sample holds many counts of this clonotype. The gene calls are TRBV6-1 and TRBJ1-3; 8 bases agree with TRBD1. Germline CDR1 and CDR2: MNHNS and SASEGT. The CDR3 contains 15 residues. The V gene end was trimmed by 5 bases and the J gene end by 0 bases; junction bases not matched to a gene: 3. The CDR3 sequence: CASSWDRLSGNTIYF. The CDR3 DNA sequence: TGTGCCAGCAGTTGGGACAGGCTCTCTGGAAACACCATATATTTT.

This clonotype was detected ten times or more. The CDR3, as DNA: TGTGCCATCAGTGAGCGGGGACAGGGGTCCTACGAGCAGTACTTC. It translates to CAISERGQGSYEQYF. V gene TRBV10-3 combines with J gene TRBJ2-7, with 10 bases that match TRBD1. The germline V gene encodes CDR1 ENHRY and CDR2 SYGVKD. The length of the CDR3 is 15 residues. Trimming at V came to 2 bases and at J to 1 base, leaving 2 bases not matched to a gene.

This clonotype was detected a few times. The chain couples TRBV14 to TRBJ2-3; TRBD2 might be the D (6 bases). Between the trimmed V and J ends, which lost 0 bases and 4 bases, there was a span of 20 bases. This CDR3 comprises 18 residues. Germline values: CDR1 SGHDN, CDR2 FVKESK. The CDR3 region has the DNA TGTGCCAGCAGCCAAGATTTCCGGACCTGGGAGGATCCAGATACGCAGTATTTT. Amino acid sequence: CASSQDFRTWEDPDTQYF.

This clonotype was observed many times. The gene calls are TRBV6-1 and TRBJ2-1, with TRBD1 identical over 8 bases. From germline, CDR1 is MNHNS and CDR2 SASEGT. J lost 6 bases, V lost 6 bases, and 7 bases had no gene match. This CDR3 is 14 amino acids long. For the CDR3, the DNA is TGTGCCAGCAGCGTGGACAGGGTCGGCAATGAGCAGTTCTTC. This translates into CASSVDRVGNEQFF.

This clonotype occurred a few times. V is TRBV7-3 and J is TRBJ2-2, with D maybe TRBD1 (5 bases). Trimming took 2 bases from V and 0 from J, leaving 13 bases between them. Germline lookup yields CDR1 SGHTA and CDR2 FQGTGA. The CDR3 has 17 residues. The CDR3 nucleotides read TGTGCCAGCAGCTTAGAAGGGGTCAGGGCGAACACCGGGGAGCTGTTTTTT. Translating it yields CASSLEGVRANTGELFF.

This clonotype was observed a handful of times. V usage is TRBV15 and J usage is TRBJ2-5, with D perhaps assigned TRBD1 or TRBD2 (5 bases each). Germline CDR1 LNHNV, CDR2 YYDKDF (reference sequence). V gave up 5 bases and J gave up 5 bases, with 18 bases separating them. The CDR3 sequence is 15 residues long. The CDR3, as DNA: TGTGCCACCAGCGCGGGCTACGGGACCCCGGAGACCCAGTACTTC. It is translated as CATSAGYGTPETQYF.

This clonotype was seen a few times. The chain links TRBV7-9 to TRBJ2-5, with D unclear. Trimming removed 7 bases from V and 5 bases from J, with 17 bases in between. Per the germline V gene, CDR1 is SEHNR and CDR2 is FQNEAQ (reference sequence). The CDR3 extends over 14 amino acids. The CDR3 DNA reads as TGTGCCAGCACCATCCCGGACGTCGGGGAGACCCAGTACTTC. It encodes CASTIPDVGETQYF.

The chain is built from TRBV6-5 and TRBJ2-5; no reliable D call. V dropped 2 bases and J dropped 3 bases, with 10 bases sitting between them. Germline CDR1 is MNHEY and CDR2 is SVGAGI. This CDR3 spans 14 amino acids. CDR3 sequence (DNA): TGTGCCAGCAGTTACATTTCGGATAAAGAGACCCAGTACTTC. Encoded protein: CASSYISDKETQYF.